This TCR beta chain was identified in a study of blood T cell repertoires in COVID-19. Background on the study: Samples representing acute and convalescent COVID-19 were sourced from the United States, Italy and Spain.

Those enrolled, adults aged roughly 18 to 100 years, came from about two dozen US areas. Clinical histories supplied by participants themselves formed the basis of cohort assignment. The CDR3 extends over 16 amino acids. Trimming cost V 2 bases and J 2 bases; bases outside gene matches: 7. Germline V gene lookup returns CDR1 MNHEY and CDR2 SMNVEV (reference sequence). Authors' processing steps: How many nucleated cells were present was estimated from reference gene primer amplification. Produced via immunoSEQ multiplex PCR; TCRdb's table is partial and in-frame only. That table gives V, J and clone size, and the DNA gave D and trimming. The data show 240,000 or so clones, with over 80% seen just once and around 0.87% held by the top ten.

The rearrangement links TRBV27 to TRBJ2-7, with 9 bases aligning to TRBD1. The source material was PBMCs or T cells enriched from blood (not recorded which). The source of this sequence is a man between 45 and 60 years old who had been exposed to COVID-19. The CDR3 region has the DNA TGTGCCAGCAGTTTAGGCCCCGGGACAGGGCCCTACGAGCAGTACTTC. It encodes CASSLGPGTGPYEQYF.